This TCR beta chain was recovered during a study of cytomegalovirus exposure and HLA in healthy donors. Germline CDR1 reads SEHNR; CDR2 reads FQNEAQ (reference sequence). V shed 5 bases and J 6 bases; nucleotides not matched to a gene: 7. CDR3 size: 14 residues. Primers: 60 Vbeta forward and 13 Jbeta reverse. The repertoire was sequenced with immunoSEQ multiplex PCR; TCRdb's copy has only in-frame clones and lacks some. The sample holds 150,000 to 200,000 clones; under 80% are singletons and the top ten take roughly 2%. Sequencing was carried out using PBMCs. The chain links TRBV7-9 to TRBJ1-2; 9 bases are shared with TRBD1. This receptor was identified in a female donor in good health and CMV-seronegative. In nucleotides, the CDR3 is TGTGCCAGCAGCCCCTGGGACAGGGTGGATGGCTACACCTTC. It translates to CASSPWDRVDGYTF.